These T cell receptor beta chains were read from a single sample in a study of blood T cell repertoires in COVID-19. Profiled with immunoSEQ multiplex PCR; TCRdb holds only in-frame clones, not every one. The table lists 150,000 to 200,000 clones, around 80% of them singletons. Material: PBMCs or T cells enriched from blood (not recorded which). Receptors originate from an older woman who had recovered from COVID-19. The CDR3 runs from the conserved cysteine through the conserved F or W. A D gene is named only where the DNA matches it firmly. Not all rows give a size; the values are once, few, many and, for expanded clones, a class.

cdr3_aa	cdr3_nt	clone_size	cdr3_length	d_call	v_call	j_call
CASRPWATEQYF	TGTGCCAGCAGGCCCTGGGCCACCGAGCAGTACTTC	.	12	.	TRBV2	TRBJ2-7
CASSLTGGGSYGYTF	TGTGCCAGCAGTCTAACAGGGGGTGGGAGCTATGGCTACACCTTC	once	15	TRBD1	TRBV28	TRBJ1-2
CASSFLDRVTGELFF	TGTGCCAGCAGCTTTTTAGACAGGGTAACCGGGGAGCTGTTTTTT	.	15	TRBD1	TRBV11-2	TRBJ2-2
CATSDPTGWKGGYTF	TGTGCCACCAGTGATCCGACAGGTTGGAAGGGTGGCTACACCTTC	.	15	.	TRBV24-1	TRBJ1-2
CASSPPSGTETQYF	TGTGCCAGCTCACCACCGAGCGGGACGGAGACCCAGTACTTC	few	14	TRBD2	TRBV18	TRBJ2-5
CASRSGNQAFF	TGTGCCAGCAGGTCGGGGAATCAAGCTTTCTTT	.	11	.	TRBV13	TRBJ1-1
CASSLGPSKLNQPQHF	TGCGCCAGCAGTTTGGGACCCTCTAAACTAAATCAGCCCCAGCATTTT	few	16	.	TRBV5-1	TRBJ1-5
CSGRADGNTEAFF	TGCAGCGGGAGAGCAGACGGGAACACTGAAGCTTTCTTT	.	13	.	TRBV29-1	TRBJ1-1
CSVAAGQGDEQYF	TGCAGCGTTGCAGCGGGACAGGGGGACGAGCAGTACTTC	once	13	TRBD1	TRBV29-1	TRBJ2-7
CASSAGTRNSPLHF	TGTGCCAGCAGTGCCGGGACACGGAATTCACCCCTCCACTTT	.	14	.	TRBV27	TRBJ1-6
CASSQDSRNSPLHF	TGCGCCAGCAGCCAGGACAGCCGTAATTCACCCCTCCACTTT	.	14	.	TRBV5-1	TRBJ1-6
CASSGLLSFDEQFF	TGTGCCAGCAGCGGACTCCTTTCTTTCGATGAGCAGTTCTTC	few	14	.	TRBV27	TRBJ2-1
CSAAPKFF	TGCAGTGCAGCCCCTAAGTTCTTC	.	8	.	TRBV20-1	TRBJ2-1
CAIGLSSSTDTQYF	TGTGCCATCGGCCTTTCGTCTAGCACAGATACGCAGTATTTT	once	14	.	TRBV10-3	TRBJ2-3
CATGPLAVSDTQYF	TGTGCCACGGGTCCCCTAGCGGTCTCAGATACGCAGTATTTT	.	14	TRBD2	TRBV7-8	TRBJ2-3
CASSQDPGQQDGNTIYF	TGTGCCAGCAGCCAGGATCCGGGACAGCAGGATGGAAACACCATATATTTT	.	17	TRBD1	TRBV4-2	TRBJ1-3
CASSPDSLLGPEAFF	TGTGCCAGCAGTCCCGACAGCCTCCTCGGTCCTGAAGCTTTCTTT	.	15	.	TRBV25-1	TRBJ1-1
CASSQDRASNQPQHF	TGTGCCAGCAGCCAAGATCGAGCTAGCAATCAGCCCCAGCATTTT	.	15	.	TRBV4-2	TRBJ1-5
CASSQGLERGGVGFF	TGTGCCAGCAGCCAAGGTTTGGAGCGGGGGGGAGTCGGGTTCTTC	.	15	TRBD2	TRBV4-2	TRBJ2-1
CASSFSGVEQEQYF	TGCGCCAGCAGCTTCAGCGGGGTCGAACAGGAGCAGTACTTC	.	14	TRBD2	TRBV5-1	TRBJ2-7
CASSLGRAGGTEAFF	TGCGCCAGCAGCTTGGGCAGGGCTGGTGGCACTGAAGCTTTCTTT	.	15	.	TRBV5-1	TRBJ1-1
CSAGGSYEQYF	TGCAGTGCCGGAGGCTCCTACGAGCAGTACTTC	.	11	.	TRBV20-1	TRBJ2-7
CASSLQGNTEAFF	TGTGCCAGCAGTCTCCAGGGGAACACTGAAGCTTTCTTT	.	13	.	TRBV27	TRBJ1-1
CASSAGGLYNEQFF	TGTGCCAGTAGTGCGGGAGGTCTCTACAATGAGCAGTTCTTC	.	14	TRBD2	TRBV2	TRBJ2-1
CASSLFGGPNEQYF	TGTGCCAGCAGTTTATTCGGGGGACCTAACGAGCAGTACTTC	.	14	.	TRBV28	TRBJ2-7
CASSLEIRDQPQHF	TGTGCCAGCAGCTTAGAAATCCGGGATCAGCCCCAGCATTTT	.	14	.	TRBV7-2	TRBJ1-5
CASRSRDRYNQPQHF	TGTGCCAGCAGATCCCGGGACAGATACAATCAGCCCCAGCATTTT	.	15	TRBD1	TRBV28	TRBJ1-5
CASSSSGSTDTQYF	TGTGCCAGCAGTTCTAGCGGGAGCACAGATACGCAGTATTTT	.	14	TRBD2	TRBV28	TRBJ2-3
CAISEGDRGDADTQYF	TGTGCCATCAGTGAGGGAGACAGGGGGGACGCAGATACGCAGTATTTT	.	16	TRBD1	TRBV10-3	TRBJ2-3
CASSQAAGRGAGELFF	TGTGCCAGCAGCCAGGCGGCAGGGAGGGGCGCCGGGGAGCTGTTTTTT	.	16	TRBD2	TRBV4-2	TRBJ2-2
CASSFRQGGDNEQFF	TGTGCCAGCAGCTTTAGACAGGGCGGAGACAATGAGCAGTTCTTC	.	15	TRBD1	TRBV5-4	TRBJ2-1
CASSLNLLGQPNEKLFF	TGCGCCAGCAGCTTGAACCTCCTGGGACAGCCTAATGAAAAACTGTTTTTT	.	17	TRBD1	TRBV5-1	TRBJ1-4
CASSFASRRGPQCSYNEQFF	TGTGCCAGCAGCTTTGCTTCCAGAAGAGGTCCCCAGTGCTCCTACAATGAGCAGTTCTTC	.	20	.	TRBV12-1	TRBJ2-1
CASSRVEGTGYTF	TGCGCCAGCAGCCGTGTGGAGGGGACGGGCTACACCTTC	.	13	.	TRBV5-1	TRBJ1-2
CASSLTGTGVTEAFF	TGCGCCAGCAGCTTAACCGGGACAGGGGTCACTGAAGCTTTCTTT	.	15	TRBD1	TRBV5-1	TRBJ1-1
CSVLGHYLNYGYTF	TGCAGCGTTCTCGGACACTACCTTAACTATGGCTACACCTTC	.	14	.	TRBV29-1	TRBJ1-2